This entry lists 32 T cell receptor beta chains sequenced from one sample in a study of CD8+ T cells in alopecia areata. RNA extraction and reverse transcription yielded cDNA as sequencing template. Data came from immunoSEQ multiplex PCR; TCRdb stores just in-frame clones and leaves some out. The sample lists 98,000 or so clones, approximately 63% occurring once. Sample: CD8+ T cells sorted from blood. The receptors originated from a human donor in good health.

This CDR3 is CASSLLRNRDRLYEQYF. The CDR3 DNA reads TGTGCCAGCAGTTTACTCCGAAACCGGGACAGACTCTACGAGCAGTACTTC. The chain combines TRBV27 with TRBJ2-7; 7 bases are a match to TRBD1. Germline CDR1 reads MNHEY; CDR2 reads SMNVEV (reference sequence). This CDR3 contains 17 residues. Losses at the gene ends were 2 bases for V and 3 bases for J; bases not matched to a gene: 13.

V gene TRBV30 combines with J gene TRBJ1-1; the D gene is possibly TRBD1 (6 bases). The CDR3 length is 14 residues. Trimming removed 3 bases from V and 0 bases from J, with 11 bases in between. From germline, CDR1 is GTSNPN and CDR2 SVGIG (reference sequence). CDR3 sequence reads: CAWRRTVMNTEAFF. CDR3 nucleotides: TGTGCCTGGAGGCGGACAGTTATGAACACTGAAGCTTTCTTT.

The rearrangement uses TRBV4-2 and TRBJ2-7; D is perhaps TRBD2 (6 bases). Trimming stripped 2 bases from V and 2 bases from J, with 16 bases between. The CDR3 is 16 residues long. Looked up from germline, CDR1 is LGHNA and CDR2 is YNFKEQ. This chain's CDR3 is CASSQPQGGDTYEQYF. In DNA form, the CDR3 reads TGTGCCAGCAGCCAACCACAAGGCGGGGATACCTACGAGCAGTACTTC.

The rearrangement joins TRBV29-1 to TRBJ2-1; D is undetermined. The V gene lost 3 bases and the J gene lost 6 bases, with 12 bases spanning the gap. The CDR3 is 13 amino acids. Germline lookup yields CDR1 SQVTM and CDR2 ANQGSEA. In DNA, the CDR3 is TGCAGCGTTGATGGGCAGCCTGGCAATGAGCAGTTCTTC. Its protein product is CSVDGQPGNEQFF.

This chain joins TRBV29-1 and TRBJ1-2; D is perhaps TRBD1 (6 bases). The CDR3 covers 13 residues. Germline CDR1 reads SQVTM; CDR2 reads ANQGSEA. Trimming took 5 bases from V and 2 from J, leaving 12 bases between them. The CDR3: CSVHNTGNYGYTF. CDR3 DNA sequence: TGCAGCGTTCACAACACAGGGAACTATGGCTACACCTTC.

The chain employs TRBV6-5 and TRBJ2-4, with D uncertain. Between the trimmed V and J ends, which lost 2 bases and 4 bases, there was a span of 0 bases. This CDR3 has 11 residues. The V gene's germline CDR1 is MNHEY and CDR2 SVGAGI. The CDR3 bases are TGTGCCAGCAGTTACAAAAACATTCAGTACTTC. Amino acids: CASSYKNIQYF.

In this sample, this clone turned up a few times. The chain has TRBV9 and TRBJ2-3, with D perhaps matching TRBD2 (6 bases). Deletions cut 0 bases from V and 2 bases from J, with 16 bases between. Germline CDR1 reads SGDLS; CDR2 reads YYNGEE. The CDR3 spans 17 residues. The CDR3 spells CASSVGATSRSTDTQYF. CDR3 in DNA: TGTGCCAGCAGCGTAGGGGCTACTAGCAGGTCCACAGATACGCAGTATTTT.

This sequence joins TRBV7-2 and TRBJ1-2; a weak D match, TRBD1 (6 bases). This CDR3 region has 15 residues. V lost 0 bases and J lost 8, with 16 bases in between. The germline V gene has CDR1 SGHTA and CDR2 FQGNSA. CDR3 sequence: CASSLALSGGQGYTF. The DNA of the CDR3 is TGTGCCAGCAGCTTAGCGCTAAGTGGGGGGCAAGGCTACACCTTC.

In its sample, this clone was seen a few times. The rearrangement links TRBV5-1 to TRBJ1-1; 7 nucleotides match TRBD1. Trimming took 4 bases from V and 0 from J; bases not matched to a gene: 6. CDR3 length equals 15 residues. The V gene's germline CDR1 is SGHRS and CDR2 YFSETQ. The chain's CDR3 is CASSPGDRVNTEAFF. In nucleotides, the CDR3 is TGCGCCAGCAGCCCGGGGGACAGAGTGAACACTGAAGCTTTCTTT.

DNA for the CDR3: TGTGCCAGCAGGGTCTTCAGCTCCTCCTACGAGCAGTACTTC. It is translated as CASRVFSSSYEQYF. The rearrangement uses TRBV28 and TRBJ2-7; D is unclear. Germline V gives CDR1 MDHEN, CDR2 SYDVKM. V was pared by 6 bases and J by 0 bases, with 12 bases between. The CDR3 loop spans 14 amino acids.

The chain employs TRBV23-1 and TRBJ1-5; TRBD1 might be the D (5 bases). TRBV23-1 has ORF status, its function being uncertain. CDR3 length: 18 amino acids. Trimming took off 0 bases at V and 0 bases at J, with 15 bases between the two ends. The CDR3 nucleotides are TGCGCCAGCAGTCAATCCAGGGACGGTGAGTCTAGCAATCAGCCCCAGCATTTT. Translation gives CASSQSRDGESSNQPQHF.

The rearrangement links TRBV6-5 to TRBJ2-3, with unresolved D. Germline-derived CDR1 and CDR2 are MNHEY and SVGAGI. The CDR3 length is 15 residues. V gave up 0 bases and J gave up 2 bases, with 9 bases separating them. CDR3 in amino acids: CASSYSRGNTDTQYF. For the CDR3, the DNA is TGTGCCAGCAGTTACTCGAGAGGTAACACAGATACGCAGTATTTT.

A few counts support this clone. The chain has TRBV7-2 and TRBJ2-1, with 11 bases matching TRBD2. The CDR3 is made up of 15 amino acids. Trimming took 5 bases from V and 7 from J; bases not matched to a gene: 7. The germline CDR1 and CDR2 sequences are SGHTA and FQGNSA. DNA of the CDR3: TGTGCCAGCAGCCCAGGGACTAGCGGTCCGAATGAGCAGTTCTTC. Residues: CASSPGTSGPNEQFF.

This clone was detected many times. The V and J genes are TRBV7-9 and TRBJ2-3; 7 nucleotides match TRBD2. The germline V gene encodes CDR1 SEHNR and CDR2 FQNEAQ (reference sequence). The CDR3 totals 15 residues. With V trimmed by 5 bases and J by 0 bases, 5 bases remained unmatched. The CDR3 loop reads CASSPERGSTDTQYF. CDR3 nucleotides: TGTGCCAGCAGCCCTGAGCGGGGTAGCACAGATACGCAGTATTTT.

The genes are TRBV2 and TRBJ1-6, with 8 bases aligning to TRBD1. The CDR3 contains 13 residues. Trimming removed 6 bases from V and 13 bases from J; junction bases left unmatched: 8. The germline V gene has CDR1 SNHLY and CDR2 FYNNEI. The CDR3 DNA follows: TGTGCCAGCAGGCTACGGACAGGGTGGCCCCTCCACTTT. Its protein is CASRLRTGWPLHF.

The chain employs TRBV6-5 and TRBJ2-5; D is uncertain. The CDR3 has 14 residues. The germline V and J ends were trimmed by 2 bases and 4 bases, with 11 bases remaining between them. Per germline, CDR1 MNHEY and CDR2 SVGAGI. The CDR3 spells CASSYSVIRETQYF. CDR3 DNA sequence: TGTGCCAGCAGTTACAGTGTGATTCGAGAGACCCAGTACTTC.

The chain couples TRBV6-5 to TRBJ1-2; D uncertain. Germline V CDR1 and CDR2: MNHEY, SVGAGI. This CDR3 spans 12 amino acids. Trimming removed 2 bases from V and 3 bases from J, with 4 bases in between. The CDR3 reads CASSYGDYGYTF. The CDR3, as DNA: TGTGCCAGCAGTTACGGGGACTATGGCTACACCTTC.

The chain employs TRBV2 and TRBJ1-5, with 9 bases that match TRBD1. Germline CDR1 and CDR2: SNHLY and FYNNEI. Trimming at V came to 6 bases and at J to 7 bases, leaving 4 bases not matched to a gene. This CDR3 spans 13 amino acids. The CDR3 is CASRRDRVQPQHF. The CDR3, as DNA: TGTGCCAGCAGGCGGGACAGGGTCCAGCCCCAGCATTTT.

V is TRBV4-3 and J is TRBJ1-1; D is perhaps TRBD1 (6 bases). The CDR3 contains 15 residues. Germline V lookup: CDR1 LGHNA, CDR2 YSLEER. The V end lost 0 bases, the J end lost 5 bases, and 13 bases lay between the germline ends. Written as DNA, the CDR3 is TGCGCCAGCAGCCAAGATCCTACAGGGCGGACTGAAGCTTTCTTT. It is translated as CASSQDPTGRTEAFF.

J is TRBJ2-2 and V is TRBV7-6; D may match TRBD1 or TRBD2 (5 bases each). Germline V gene lookup returns CDR1 SGHVS and CDR2 FNYEAQ. V gave up 5 bases and J gave up 6 bases, with 13 bases separating them. The CDR3 has 14 amino acids. The CDR3 reads CASSPPVGAGELFF. CDR3 bases: TGTGCCAGCAGCCCGCCGGTGGGGGCCGGGGAGCTGTTTTTT. The full variable domain, rest sourced from reference TRBV7-6 and TRBJ2-2, is GAGVSQSPRYKVTKRGQDVALRCDPISGHVSLYWYRQALGQGPEFLTYFNYEAQQDKSGLPNDRFSAERPEGSISTLTIQRTEQRDSAMYRCASSPPVGAGELFFGEGSRLTVL.

This clone occurred a few times. The chain combines TRBV4-1 with TRBJ2-1; D gene unclear. The length of the CDR3 is 15 residues. The V gene lost 4 bases and the J gene lost 9 bases, with 19 bases spanning the gap. The germline V gene has CDR1 MGHRA and CDR2 YSYEKL. CDR3: CASSPSPMGTGEQFF. DNA of the CDR3: TGCGCCAGCAGCCCATCCCCAATGGGTACTGGTGAGCAGTTCTTC.

The DNA of the CDR3 is TGTGCCAGCAGCTTACAGGGGCTGAAGGAGCAGTTCTTC. It encodes CASSLQGLKEQFF. This rearrangement joins TRBV28 to TRBJ2-1, with 7 nucleotides matching TRBD1. Losses at the gene ends were 6 bases for V and 10 bases for J; bases not matched to a gene: 9. Germline values: CDR1 MDHEN, CDR2 SYDVKM. The CDR3 consists of 13 residues.

The chain is built from TRBV13 and TRBJ2-7; D possibly corresponds to TRBD1 (5 bases). Looked up from germline, CDR1 is PRHDT and CDR2 is FYEKMQ (reference sequence). The germline V and J ends were trimmed by 5 bases and 0 bases, with 17 bases remaining between them. The CDR3 covers 16 residues. CDR3 sequence (DNA): TGTGCCAGCAGCCCCCGGAGTGGCAGGGACTCCTACGAGCAGTACTTC. Protein: CASSPRSGRDSYEQYF.

The chain links TRBV6-5 to TRBJ2-7; the match to TRBD1 covers 10 bases. Per germline, CDR1 MNHEY and CDR2 SVGAGI. J lost 3 bases, V lost 8 bases, and 10 bases had no gene match. The CDR3 has 15 residues. The CDR3 spells CASGEPGQGFYEQYF. The CDR3, as DNA: TGTGCCAGCGGGGAGCCGGGACAGGGGTTCTACGAGCAGTACTTC.

The genes are TRBV29-1 and TRBJ1-2; TRBD1 matches at 9 bases. Germline V gives CDR1 SQVTM, CDR2 ANQGSEA. The CDR3 is 13 amino acids. The junction had 10 bases not matched to a gene; V was cut back by 7 bases and J by 7 bases. This chain's CDR3 is CSARAGTGFGYTF. The DNA for the CDR3 is TGCAGCGCCAGAGCCGGGACAGGGTTTGGCTACACCTTC.

This chain uses TRBV29-1 with TRBJ2-2; D call uncertain. V was trimmed by 5 bases and J by 1 base, leaving 5 bases between them. Per the germline V gene, CDR1 is SQVTM and CDR2 is ANQGSEA. This CDR3 has 12 amino acids. This CDR3 is CSVLENTGELFF. CDR3 sequence (DNA): TGCAGCGTTCTAGAGAACACCGGGGAGCTGTTTTTT.

CDR3 region: CASSYIGYQGADGYTF. CDR3 nucleotide sequence: TGTGCCAGCAGTTACATCGGATATCAGGGTGCAGATGGCTACACCTTC. The rearrangement joins TRBV6-5 to TRBJ1-2; maybe TRBD1 (5 bases). Germline lookup yields CDR1 MNHEY and CDR2 SVGAGI. The CDR3 consists of 16 residues. Trimming removed 2 bases from V and 6 bases from J, with 19 bases in between.

The V and J genes are TRBV2 and TRBJ2-3; a possible D gene is TRBD2 (5 bases). From germline, CDR1 is SNHLY and CDR2 FYNNEI. CDR3 length: 17 residues. V shed 1 base and J shed 9 bases, with 23 bases lying between them. CDR3 residues: CASSEDLVRGPPVTQYF. CDR3 DNA sequence: TGTGCCAGCAGTGAAGATTTAGTTCGAGGGCCTCCGGTGACGCAGTATTTT.

The chain recombines TRBV27 with TRBJ2-3, with 9 bases identical to TRBD2. The V gene end was trimmed by 2 bases and the J gene end by 3 bases; junction bases not matched to a gene: 9. The germline V gene has CDR1 MNHEY and CDR2 SMNVEV (reference sequence). This CDR3 is built from 17 residues. CDR3 sequence: CASSLPGLADGTDTQYF. CDR3 in DNA: TGTGCCAGCAGTTTACCGGGACTAGCCGACGGGACAGATACGCAGTATTTT.

This clone was recorded once. The chain carries TRBV5-6 and TRBJ1-1; possible D gene TRBD1, 6 bases. The V end lost 1 base, the J end lost 3 bases, and 16 bases lay between the germline ends. The germline V gene encodes CDR1 SGHDT and CDR2 YYEEEE. The CDR3 runs 16 residues. The CDR3 DNA reads as TGTGCCAGCAGCTTGCCCGGGGGGCGCGAGGACACTGAAGCTTTCTTT. The encoded protein is CASSLPGGREDTEAFF.

This chain links TRBV5-6 with TRBJ1-2; D remains ambiguous. CDR3 size: 14 residues. V shed 0 bases and J shed 3 bases, with 9 bases lying between them. Germline CDR1 SGHDT, CDR2 YYEEEE. CDR3 amino acids: CASSLVGLHYGYTF. In DNA, the CDR3 is TGTGCCAGCAGCTTGGTTGGTCTACACTATGGCTACACCTTC.

The chain is built from TRBV7-8 and TRBJ1-6, with TRBD1 as a possible D gene (5 bases). Trimming took 3 bases from V and 10 from J, leaving 13 bases between them. This CDR3 spans 14 amino acids. Germline CDR1 is SGHVS and CDR2 is FQNEAQ. The CDR3 coding sequence is TGTGCCAGCAGCTTGGGGGGTAGGAAGTCACCCCTCCACTTT. Residues: CASSLGGRKSPLHF.